Following are 14 T cell receptor beta chains from one sample sequenced in a study of a mutant IDH1 vaccine in newly diagnosed glioma. Time point defined: week 5, during vaccination. Doses comprised 300 ug of mutant IDH1 20-mer peptide each, plus topical imiquimod. Libraries were prepared by immunoSEQ multiplex PCR; TCRdb keeps only in-frame clonotypes and omits some of them. The sample contains under 95,000 clones, about 91% of which appear only once. The antigens of these receptors remain unknown. The specimen was PBMCs, collected from a glioma patient whose treatment included an IDH1 peptide vaccine. These receptors originate from a woman aged 50 to 60 with glioma.

V usage is TRBV27 and J usage is TRBJ1-5; 11 nucleotides align to TRBD1. Losses at the gene ends were 5 bases for V and 5 bases for J; bases not matched to a gene: 17. The germline V gene encodes CDR1 MNHEY and CDR2 SMNVEV (reference sequence). The CDR3 has 19 amino acids. CDR3 region: CASSPTPFRDRGTDQPQHF. In DNA, the CDR3 is TGTGCCAGCAGTCCTACTCCTTTCCGGGACAGGGGGACGGATCAGCCCCAGCATTTT.

The J gene is TRBJ2-5, the V gene TRBV5-1; TRBD1 is a possible D gene (5 bases). Germline CDR1 reads SGHRS; CDR2 reads YFSETQ. The CDR3 is 14 amino acids. Between the trimmed V and J ends, which lost 2 bases and 4 bases, there was a span of 12 bases. CDR3 protein: CASSLGAVGETQYF. The CDR3 DNA is TGCGCCAGCAGCTTAGGGGCAGTCGGAGAGACCCAGTACTTC. The whole variable domain, filled in from reference TRBV5-1 and TRBJ2-5, reads KAGVTQTPRYLIKTRGQQVTLSCSPISGHRSVSWYQQTPGQGLQFLFEYFSETQRNKGNFPGRFSGRQFSNSRSEMNVSTLELGDSALYLCASSLGAVGETQYFGPGTRLLVL.

V gene TRBV9 combines with J gene TRBJ2-7, with 12 bases aligning to TRBD2. J lost 2 bases, V lost 2 bases, and 2 bases had no gene match. The CDR3 runs to 15 residues. Germline assignment: CDR1 SGDLS and CDR2 YYNGEE. The CDR3 sequence is CASSVTSGGTYEQYF. The CDR3 DNA is TGTGCCAGCAGCGTGACTAGCGGGGGAACCTACGAGCAGTACTTC.

The chain is built from TRBV5-5 and TRBJ2-5; TRBD1 agrees at 12 bases. The CDR3 spans 16 residues. After removal of 5 bases from V and 4 bases from J, the junction contained 9 bases not matched to a gene. Germline values: CDR1 SGHKS, CDR2 YYEKEE (reference sequence). The CDR3 sequence: CASSRDRGRWVETQYF. The CDR3 DNA reads TGTGCCAGCAGTCGGGACAGGGGGCGGTGGGTAGAGACCCAGTACTTC.

The V and J genes are TRBV5-1 and TRBJ2-7; D remains ambiguous. Trimming removed 4 bases from V and 2 bases from J, with 13 bases in between. This CDR3 comprises 14 residues. The V gene's germline CDR1 is SGHRS and CDR2 YFSETQ. This CDR3 is CASSNEKGTYEQYF. CDR3 in DNA: TGCGCCAGCAGCAATGAGAAGGGAACCTACGAGCAGTACTTC.

The chain carries TRBV6-5 and TRBJ2-3; TRBD1 matches 8 bases. CDR1 is MNHEY and CDR2 is SVGAGI in the germline V gene. The CDR3 runs to 16 residues. The V and J ends lost 2 bases and 0 bases, in that order; junction bases with no gene match: 4. CDR3 DNA sequence: TGTGCCAGCAGTTACGGGACAGGATGGAGCACAGATACGCAGTATTTT. Translated: CASSYGTGWSTDTQYF.

This rearrangement joins TRBV27 to TRBJ1-4; TRBD1 matches at 10 bases. With V trimmed by 5 bases and J by 3 bases, 12 bases remained unmatched. The length of the CDR3 is 18 residues. Germline CDR1 MNHEY, CDR2 SMNVEV (reference sequence). CDR3 amino acids: CASSPNRDRGRANEKLFF. The DNA of the CDR3 is TGTGCCAGCAGTCCCAACCGGGACAGGGGTAGGGCTAATGAAAAACTGTTTTTT.

The chain links TRBV5-1 to TRBJ2-5; 8 positions agree with TRBD1. The CDR3 length is 14 residues. The germline V gene encodes CDR1 SGHRS and CDR2 YFSETQ. V was pared by 4 bases and J by 5 bases, with 7 bases of the junction left unmatched. CDR3 DNA sequence: TGCGCCAGCAGCAAGGGACAGGAGGGGGAGACCCAGTACTTC. This encodes CASSKGQEGETQYF.

J is TRBJ2-3 and V is TRBV30, with 13 bases matching TRBD2. Per germline, CDR1 GTSNPN and CDR2 SVGIG (reference sequence). The CDR3 sequence is 15 residues long. Unmatched junction bases numbered 2, after V lost 1 base and J lost 4 bases. Here the CDR3 reads CAWSGTSGRADTQYF. CDR3 sequence (DNA): TGTGCCTGGAGTGGGACTAGCGGGAGAGCAGATACGCAGTATTTT.

The J gene is TRBJ1-1, the V gene TRBV6-5; D call uncertain. V lost 0 bases and J lost 5, with 7 bases in between. The germline V gene encodes CDR1 MNHEY and CDR2 SVGAGI. The CDR3 runs to 13 residues. The CDR3 DNA follows: TGTGCCAGCAGTTACTCGATTGGGACTGAAGCTTTCTTT. Protein product: CASSYSIGTEAFF.

The chain has TRBV28 and TRBJ1-5; tentatively, D is TRBD1 (5 bases). CDR3 length: 14 residues. The ends were cut back, 5 bases at V and 9 bases at J, with 17 bases in the middle. The V gene's germline CDR1 is MDHEN and CDR2 SYDVKM. CDR3 DNA: TGTGCCAGCAGTCCCCAGGGTGAGTGGCGGCCCCAGCATTTT. The encoded protein is CASSPQGEWRPQHF.

The chain has TRBV6-5 and TRBJ1-3; D call uncertain. The germline CDR1 and CDR2 sequences are MNHEY and SVGAGI. The CDR3 is 13 residues long. Trimming cost V 7 bases and J 2 bases, with 9 bases left between them. The CDR3 sequence: CASTRSAGNTIYF. The CDR3 DNA sequence: TGTGCCAGCACTCGGTCCGCTGGAAACACCATATATTTT.

The rearrangement links TRBV6-5 to TRBJ1-2; perhaps TRBD1 as D (5 bases). Per germline, CDR1 MNHEY and CDR2 SVGAGI. V was trimmed by 4 bases and J by 4 bases, leaving 13 bases between them. The CDR3 has 14 residues. The CDR3 DNA reads as TGTGCCAGCAGTTCGGGGAGGACAATCTATGGCTACACCTTC. Protein: CASSSGRTIYGYTF.

The J gene is TRBJ2-7, the V gene TRBV7-8; D gene ambiguous. Trimming removed 2 bases at V and 4 bases at J, with 6 bases between. This CDR3 comprises 12 residues. Germline CDR1 is SGHVS and CDR2 is FQNEAQ. The CDR3 DNA sequence: TGTGCCAGCAGCTTACGGGCGTACGAGCAGTACTTC. Its protein is CASSLRAYEQYF.